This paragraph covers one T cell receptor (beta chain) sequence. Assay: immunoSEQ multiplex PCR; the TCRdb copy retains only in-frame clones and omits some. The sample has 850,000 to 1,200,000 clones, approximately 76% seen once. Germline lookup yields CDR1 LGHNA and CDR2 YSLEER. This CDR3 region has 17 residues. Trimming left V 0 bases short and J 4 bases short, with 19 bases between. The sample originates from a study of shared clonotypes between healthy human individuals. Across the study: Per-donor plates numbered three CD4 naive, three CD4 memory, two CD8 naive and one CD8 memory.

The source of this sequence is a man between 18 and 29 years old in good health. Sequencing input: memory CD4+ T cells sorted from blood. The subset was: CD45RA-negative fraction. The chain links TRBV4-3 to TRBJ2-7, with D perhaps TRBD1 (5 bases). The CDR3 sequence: CASSQESKAGQSYEQYF. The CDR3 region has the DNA TGCGCCAGCAGCCAAGAAAGTAAGGCAGGGCAGAGTTACGAGCAGTACTTC.